This is a list of T cell receptor beta chains from one sample in a study of cytomegalovirus exposure and HLA in healthy donors. Measured with immunoSEQ multiplex PCR; TCRdb has only the in-frame clones, and not every one. The profile shows 120,000 or so clones, 74% of them singletons. Sample: PBMCs. The source is a man aged 40-50 years in good health and CMV-seropositive. CDR3s include the opening cysteine and the closing phenylalanine or tryptophan. The order of the fields is clone size, D gene, V gene, J gene, CDR3 DNA, CDR3 protein. The D gene is left open where the match is weak. Size is omitted from some rows. Given values are once, few, many or a class for expanded clones.

abundance: .
d_gene: .
v_gene: TRBV7-2
j_gene: TRBJ2-2
CDR3nt: TGTGCCAGCAGCTTAAGAGTTACCGGGGAGCTGTTTTTT
CDR3aa: CASSLRVTGELFF

abundance: .
d_gene: .
v_gene: TRBV28
j_gene: TRBJ2-7
CDR3nt: TGTGCCAGCAGTTTATTATCGGACAGCCTCTACGAGCAGTACTTC
CDR3aa: CASSLLSDSLYEQYF

abundance: .
d_gene: TRBD1
v_gene: TRBV5-4
j_gene: TRBJ2-2
CDR3nt: TGTGCCAGCAGCGCCGGGACAGGAGTCCCCGGGGAGCTGTTTTTT
CDR3aa: CASSAGTGVPGELFF

abundance: few
d_gene: .
v_gene: TRBV2
j_gene: TRBJ2-7
CDR3nt: TGTGCCACCCCATCGGCAGGGGAGTACTTC
CDR3aa: CATPSAGEYF

abundance: .
d_gene: TRBD1
v_gene: TRBV7-3
j_gene: TRBJ2-1
CDR3nt: TGTGCCAGCAGCTCCCGGGGGGACAGGGCCAGTGAGCAGTTCTTC
CDR3aa: CASSSRGDRASEQFF

abundance: .
d_gene: .
v_gene: TRBV5-4
j_gene: TRBJ2-4
CDR3nt: TGTGCCAGCAGCTTAGACCCGGCGGGCAAAAACATTCAGTACTTC
CDR3aa: CASSLDPAGKNIQYF

abundance: .
d_gene: TRBD1
v_gene: TRBV27
j_gene: TRBJ1-6
CDR3nt: TGTGCCAGCAGTATAAACAGGGGAAATGGTGCCTCCTATAATTCACCCCTCCACTTT
CDR3aa: CASSINRGNGASYNSPLHF

abundance: .
d_gene: .
v_gene: TRBV5-1
j_gene: TRBJ2-2
CDR3nt: TGCGCCAGCAGTTCACCTCCGGTCGGGGAGCTGTTTTTT
CDR3aa: CASSSPPVGELFF

abundance: once
d_gene: .
v_gene: TRBV5-1
j_gene: TRBJ1-1
CDR3nt: TGCGCCAGCAGCTCGGACACGGGTCTTGCCACTGAAGCTTTCTTT
CDR3aa: CASSSDTGLATEAFF

abundance: .
d_gene: .
v_gene: TRBV28
j_gene: TRBJ1-2
CDR3nt: TGTGCCAGCAGACACAACTATGGCTACACCTTC
CDR3aa: CASRHNYGYTF

abundance: once
d_gene: .
v_gene: TRBV5-1
j_gene: TRBJ2-3
CDR3nt: TGCGCCAGCAGCTTGGCGTGGGGGGGGCCGACAGATACGCAGTATTTT
CDR3aa: CASSLAWGGPTDTQYF

abundance: .
d_gene: .
v_gene: TRBV10-3
j_gene: TRBJ1-1
CDR3nt: TGTGCCATCACAAGAGCAGGCGATCGAACTGAAGCTTTCTTT
CDR3aa: CAITRAGDRTEAFF

abundance: .
d_gene: TRBD2
v_gene: TRBV5-4
j_gene: TRBJ2-7
CDR3nt: TGTGCCAGCAGCTTACAGCGGGACTCCTACGAGCAGTACTTC
CDR3aa: CASSLQRDSYEQYF

abundance: few
d_gene: .
v_gene: TRBV7-9
j_gene: TRBJ2-7
CDR3nt: TGTGCCAGCAGCCCCCAACTATCCTACGAGCAGTACTTC
CDR3aa: CASSPQLSYEQYF

abundance: few
d_gene: TRBD1
v_gene: TRBV9
j_gene: TRBJ1-1
CDR3nt: TGTGCCAGCAGCGCAGGGACAGCCGAGAACACTGAAGCTTTCTTT
CDR3aa: CASSAGTAENTEAFF

abundance: .
d_gene: .
v_gene: TRBV27
j_gene: TRBJ2-5
CDR3nt: TGTGCCAGCAGTCCGCAGTACCAAGAGACCCAGTACTTC
CDR3aa: CASSPQYQETQYF

abundance: .
d_gene: TRBD2
v_gene: TRBV6-1
j_gene: TRBJ2-1
CDR3nt: TGTGCCAGCAGTGTGATTAGCGGGGGGTACAATGAGCAGTTCTTC
CDR3aa: CASSVISGGYNEQFF

abundance: .
d_gene: TRBD1
v_gene: TRBV6-4
j_gene: TRBJ2-2
CDR3nt: TGTGCCAGCAGCCGGATGTTTAGGGGACAGTCGAACACCGGGGAGCTGTTTTTT
CDR3aa: CASSRMFRGQSNTGELFF

abundance: few
d_gene: .
v_gene: TRBV7-9
j_gene: TRBJ2-7
CDR3nt: TGTGCCAGCAGCTCCAGGGACGAGCAGTACTTC
CDR3aa: CASSSRDEQYF

abundance: .
d_gene: TRBD2
v_gene: TRBV6-1
j_gene: TRBJ2-3
CDR3nt: TGTGCCAGCAGTGAAGCCTTCACTAGCGGGGGTAGCACAGATACGCAGTATTTT
CDR3aa: CASSEAFTSGGSTDTQYF

abundance: once
d_gene: TRBD2
v_gene: TRBV7-6
j_gene: TRBJ2-7
CDR3nt: TGTGCCAGCAGCCCACTAGCGGGGCCGTACGAGCAGTACTTC
CDR3aa: CASSPLAGPYEQYF

abundance: .
d_gene: .
v_gene: TRBV7-9
j_gene: TRBJ1-2
CDR3nt: TGTGCCAGCAGCTTAGGAGCAGCGTATGGCTACACCTTC
CDR3aa: CASSLGAAYGYTF

abundance: few
d_gene: .
v_gene: TRBV6-5
j_gene: TRBJ1-1
CDR3nt: TGTGCCAGCAGTTACTCGAACAGTCCGAACACTGAAGCTTTCTTT
CDR3aa: CASSYSNSPNTEAFF

abundance: few
d_gene: .
v_gene: TRBV6-5
j_gene: TRBJ1-5
CDR3nt: TGTGCCAGCAGCCAGTTTCCTAATCAGCCCCAGCATTTT
CDR3aa: CASSQFPNQPQHF

abundance: .
d_gene: .
v_gene: TRBV19
j_gene: TRBJ2-7
CDR3nt: TGTGCCAGTAGTATAGCAGGGGAATACGAGCAGTACTTC
CDR3aa: CASSIAGEYEQYF

abundance: .
d_gene: TRBD1
v_gene: TRBV30
j_gene: TRBJ1-1
CDR3nt: TGTGCCTGGAGCGGGACAGGGGGCCACACTGAAGCTTTCTTT
CDR3aa: CAWSGTGGHTEAFF

abundance: .
d_gene: .
v_gene: TRBV6-1
j_gene: TRBJ1-1
CDR3nt: TGTGCCAGCAGTGAAGCAACCTGGGAGGGCGTGAACACTGAAGCTTTCTTT
CDR3aa: CASSEATWEGVNTEAFF

abundance: few
d_gene: .
v_gene: TRBV6-1
j_gene: TRBJ2-2
CDR3nt: TGTGCCAGCCGCGAGTGGGGAGGAACCGGGGAGCTGTTTTTT
CDR3aa: CASREWGGTGELFF

abundance: few
d_gene: .
v_gene: TRBV5-4
j_gene: TRBJ2-5
CDR3nt: TGTGCCAGCGGGGGCTTAACAGAGACCCAGTACTTC
CDR3aa: CASGGLTETQYF

abundance: once
d_gene: .
v_gene: TRBV7-2
j_gene: TRBJ1-3
CDR3nt: TGTGCCAGCAGCCTACAAACAGGGAGCTCTGGAAACACCATATATTTT
CDR3aa: CASSLQTGSSGNTIYF

abundance: once
d_gene: TRBD1
v_gene: TRBV4-1
j_gene: TRBJ1-1
CDR3nt: TGCGCCAGCAGCCGTGGGGGGACAGCGTACACTGAAGCTTTCTTT
CDR3aa: CASSRGGTAYTEAFF

abundance: few
d_gene: .
v_gene: TRBV11-3
j_gene: TRBJ2-7
CDR3nt: TGTGCCAGCAGCTCGACAGAGACCGAGCAGTACTTC
CDR3aa: CASSSTETEQYF

abundance: .
d_gene: TRBD1
v_gene: TRBV19
j_gene: TRBJ2-7
CDR3nt: TGTGCCAGTAGTCCGGGACAGGGATCCCACGAGCAGTACTTC
CDR3aa: CASSPGQGSHEQYF

abundance: .
d_gene: .
v_gene: TRBV6-5
j_gene: TRBJ2-5
CDR3nt: TGTGCCAGCAGTTACAGTGGAGGCCATCCCGGAGAGACCCAGTACTTC
CDR3aa: CASSYSGGHPGETQYF

abundance: few
d_gene: .
v_gene: TRBV11-1
j_gene: TRBJ2-7
CDR3nt: TGTGCCAGCAGCCCAAAGACTACCTACGAGCAGTACTTC
CDR3aa: CASSPKTTYEQYF

abundance: .
d_gene: .
v_gene: TRBV10-3
j_gene: TRBJ1-5
CDR3nt: TGTGCCATCAGTGAGCCGGGTGGTGGCAGCAATCAGCCCCAGCATTTT
CDR3aa: CAISEPGGGSNQPQHF

abundance: once
d_gene: TRBD2
v_gene: TRBV7-6
j_gene: TRBJ2-7
CDR3nt: TGTGCCAGCAGCTCCAGACTAGCGGGGGGGCCGAACGAGCAGTACTTC
CDR3aa: CASSSRLAGGPNEQYF

abundance: few
d_gene: .
v_gene: TRBV28
j_gene: TRBJ1-1
CDR3nt: TGTGCCAGCAGTTTATTTGGAGACTCGGGGGACACTGAAGCTTTCTTT
CDR3aa: CASSLFGDSGDTEAFF

abundance: .
d_gene: TRBD1
v_gene: TRBV6-4
j_gene: TRBJ2-1
CDR3nt: TGTGCCAGCAGTGACTCGACAGGGCCTCGTCATGAGCAGTTCTTC
CDR3aa: CASSDSTGPRHEQFF

abundance: .
d_gene: .
v_gene: TRBV11-3
j_gene: TRBJ2-3
CDR3nt: TGTGCCAGCAGTATAGGGGGCACAGATACGCAGTATTTT
CDR3aa: CASSIGGTDTQYF

abundance: few
d_gene: .
v_gene: TRBV11-2
j_gene: TRBJ2-3
CDR3nt: TGTGCCAGCAGCTTAGTAGTCTTAGAAGATACGCAGTATTTT
CDR3aa: CASSLVVLEDTQYF

abundance: .
d_gene: TRBD2
v_gene: TRBV2
j_gene: TRBJ2-1
CDR3nt: TGTGCCAGCAGGGGCCTAGCGGGAGGGAGAAATGAGCAGTTCTTC
CDR3aa: CASRGLAGGRNEQFF

abundance: .
d_gene: .
v_gene: TRBV6-5
j_gene: TRBJ2-7
CDR3nt: TGTGCCAGCAGGGAGGCCGGGCGATCCGAGCAGTACTTC
CDR3aa: CASREAGRSEQYF

abundance: few
d_gene: TRBD1
v_gene: TRBV27
j_gene: TRBJ1-5
CDR3nt: TGTGCCAGCTGTCACCCAGGGGGCGAAAAGCCCCAGCATTTT
CDR3aa: CASCHPGGEKPQHF

abundance: few
d_gene: .
v_gene: TRBV7-6
j_gene: TRBJ1-1
CDR3nt: TGTGCCAGCAGCTTCCGACAGATGAACACTGAAGCTTTCTTT
CDR3aa: CASSFRQMNTEAFF

abundance: .
d_gene: TRBD1
v_gene: TRBV7-6
j_gene: TRBJ1-1
CDR3nt: TGTGCCAGCAGCTTAGTACAGGGGGCTCCTGGAGCTTTCTTT
CDR3aa: CASSLVQGAPGAFF

abundance: .
d_gene: .
v_gene: TRBV27
j_gene: TRBJ2-3
CDR3nt: TGTGCCAGCAGTTCCCCGGGGTCCAGCACAGATACGCAGTATTTT
CDR3aa: CASSSPGSSTDTQYF

abundance: .
d_gene: .
v_gene: TRBV2
j_gene: TRBJ1-4
CDR3nt: TGTGCCAGCAGTCAAACCCTTACCGAGGCAACTAATGAAAAACTGTTTTTT
CDR3aa: CASSQTLTEATNEKLFF

abundance: .
d_gene: TRBD2
v_gene: TRBV5-6
j_gene: TRBJ2-1
CDR3nt: TGTGCCAGCAGCTTGGGTCGACTAGCGGGAGTGGAGCAGTTCTTC
CDR3aa: CASSLGRLAGVEQFF

abundance: few
d_gene: TRBD1
v_gene: TRBV28
j_gene: TRBJ2-7
CDR3nt: TGTGCCAGCGGCCTAGGGACAGGGTCATTCTACGAGCAGTACTTC
CDR3aa: CASGLGTGSFYEQYF

abundance: .
d_gene: .
v_gene: TRBV4-3
j_gene: TRBJ1-1
CDR3nt: TGCGCCAGCAGCCAAGTAGGAGGGCCCCTACCCACTGAAGCTTTCTTT
CDR3aa: CASSQVGGPLPTEAFF

abundance: .
d_gene: .
v_gene: TRBV28
j_gene: TRBJ2-1
CDR3nt: TGTGCCAGCCAAGGCCGGGAGAGATTATACAATGAGCAGTTCTTC
CDR3aa: CASQGRERLYNEQFF

abundance: .
d_gene: TRBD1
v_gene: TRBV27
j_gene: TRBJ1-1
CDR3nt: TGTGCCAGCAGTTTGACAGGGGCGAACACTGAAGCTTTCTTT
CDR3aa: CASSLTGANTEAFF

abundance: once
d_gene: TRBD1
v_gene: TRBV5-4
j_gene: TRBJ1-3
CDR3nt: TGTGCCAGCAGCTTGGGGGGACAGATCTCTGGAAACACCATATATTTT
CDR3aa: CASSLGGQISGNTIYF

abundance: .
d_gene: TRBD1
v_gene: TRBV9
j_gene: TRBJ1-2
CDR3nt: TGTGCCAGCAGCTCAGGGACAGGTTTAGACTATGGCTACACCTTC
CDR3aa: CASSSGTGLDYGYTF